The rows below give T cell receptor beta chains drawn from one sample of a study of blood T cells in healthy people across ages. One entry per CDR3 protein, called by TCRdb with MiXCR from the 5' RACE reads. Here the sample spans more than 650,000 distinct CDR3 sequences, approximately 53% being singletons. Sequenced input: blood. The receptor source for this set is a man aged 80 or over in good health. Each CDR3 is given with its conserved first and last residue. The D gene is left open where the match is weak. Rows may omit the clone size; those that give it use once, few, many or a size class.

v_call	d_call	j_call	clone_size	cdr3_aa	cdr3_nt
TRBV6-5	-	TRBJ2-7	-	CASGYGPRYEQYF	TGTGCCAGCGGTTACGGGCCGAGATACGAGCAGTACTTC
TRBV9	-	TRBJ2-4	few	CASSRGLAAAQYF	TGTGCCAGCAGCCGGGGTCTAGCCGCGGCTCAGTACTTC
TRBV28	-	TRBJ1-2	-	CASRVSAYGYTF	TGTGCCAGCAGAGTCTCGGCGTATGGCTACACCTTC
TRBV11-2	-	TRBJ2-7	-	CASSLNGGSYEQYF	TGTGCCAGCAGCTTAAATGGGGGTTCCTACGAGCAGTACTTC
TRBV5-1	TRBD1	TRBJ1-1	once	CASSLGGTGSGEAFF	TGCGCCAGCAGCTTGGGAGGGACAGGGTCAGGTGAAGCTTTCTTT
TRBV24-1	TRBD2	TRBJ2-1	-	CATSDLLLAGDNEQFF	TGTGCCACCAGTGATTTGTTGCTAGCGGGGGACAATGAGCAGTTCTTC
TRBV7-3	TRBD1	TRBJ2-1	few	CASSPQGARNEQFF	TGTGCCAGCAGCCCACAGGGGGCGCGCAATGAGCAGTTCTTC
TRBV28	TRBD2	TRBJ2-7	-	CASSVAGGFSYEQYF	TGTGCCAGCAGTGTAGCGGGAGGGTTCTCCTACGAGCAGTACTTC
TRBV9	-	TRBJ1-2	few	CASSVREGDGYTF	TGTGCCAGCAGCGTGCGGGAAGGGGATGGCTACACCTTC
TRBV2	-	TRBJ2-4	few	CASSETTGKNIQYF	TGTGCCAGCAGTGAGACAACAGGGAAAAACATTCAGTACTTC